What follows are 12 T cell receptor beta chains derived from one specimen sequenced in a study of blood T cell repertoires in COVID-19. Only in-frame clones appear in the TCRdb table, and some are missing; sequencing was by immunoSEQ multiplex PCR. In the table there are some 200,000 clones, around 82% of which are singletons. The material sequenced was PBMCs or T cells enriched from blood (not recorded which). These receptors were collected from a man aged 40-49 years who had recovered from COVID-19.

Worth noting for this clone: A read error may account for a junction end that differs from germline. The CDR3 region has the DNA TGTGCCAGCTCACTGGACAGCAAACAGCCCCAGCATTTT. Amino acid sequence: CASSLDSKQPQHF. The chain has TRBV18 and TRBJ1-5; possible D gene TRBD1, 6 bases. Per the germline V gene, CDR1 is KGHSH and CDR2 is LQKENI. This CDR3 is built from 13 residues.

This chain joins TRBV11-2 and TRBJ1-1; 11 bases are a match to TRBD1. V dropped 6 bases and J dropped 7; count of bases not matched to a gene: 13. CDR3 size: 16 residues. The V gene's germline CDR1 is SGHAT and CDR2 FQNNGV. CDR3 loop: CASSYWTGGDPFEAFF. CDR3 sequence (DNA): TGTGCCAGCAGTTACTGGACAGGGGGCGATCCCTTTGAAGCTTTCTTT.

The rearrangement uses TRBV14 and TRBJ1-1, with 7 positions matching TRBD1. The V and J ends lost 0 bases and 4 bases, in that order; junction bases with no gene match: 14. Germline V gives CDR1 SGHDN, CDR2 FVKESK. There are 18 residues in the CDR3. Written as DNA, the CDR3 is TGTGCCAGCAGCCAAGACAGGGACAGTAGAGGCGGAAGCACTGAAGCTTTCTTT. Translated: CASSQDRDSRGGSTEAFF.

The chain recombines TRBV4-3 with TRBJ2-7; a weak D match, TRBD1 (6 bases). The CDR3 length is 14 residues. With 0 bases removed from V and 7 bases from J, the gap between germline ends came to 13 bases. Germline lookup yields CDR1 LGHNA and CDR2 YSLEER. This CDR3 reads CASSQDRWTEEQYF. Here the CDR3 DNA reads TGCGCCAGCAGCCAAGATAGGTGGACAGAAGAGCAGTACTTC.

The chain links TRBV19 to TRBJ2-1; a possible D gene is TRBD2 (6 bases). CDR3 length: 14 residues. The V gene lost 5 bases and the J gene lost 4 bases, with 12 bases spanning the gap. Germline assignment: CDR1 LNHDA and CDR2 SQIVND (reference sequence). The CDR3 DNA is TGTGCCAGTAGTGCTCGGGGGTTTTACAATGAGCAGTTCTTC. Its protein product is CASSARGFYNEQFF.

The genes are TRBV21-1 and TRBJ2-7; TRBD1 was called by the table and not checked on the DNA. TRBV21-1 is a documented pseudogene. The CDR3 is made up of 15 amino acids. CDR3 region: CASSRRTGKTYEQYF. CDR3 DNA sequence: TGTGCCAGCAGCCGAAGGACAGGGAAGACCTACGAGCAGTACTTC.

This chain links TRBV2 with TRBJ1-6, with 7 nucleotides matching TRBD1. V lost 7 bases and J lost 6; bases outside the gene matches: 3. The CDR3 length is 13 residues. The germline V gene encodes CDR1 SNHLY and CDR2 FYNNEI. CDR3 amino acids: CASMGQLNSPLHF. For the CDR3, the DNA is TGTGCCAGCATGGGACAGCTTAATTCACCCCTCCACTTT.

The chain carries TRBV29-1 and TRBJ2-3, with TRBD1 as a possible D gene (8 bases). V was clipped by 4 bases and J by 5 bases, with 13 bases between them. The CDR3 runs 13 residues. CDR1 SQVTM and CDR2 ANQGSEA come from the germline V gene. CDR3 in DNA: TGCAGCGTTGCACAGGGGGGGAGAGATACGCAGTATTTT. As protein: CSVAQGGRDTQYF.

Here the CDR3 reads CAISESRGGDQPQHF. CDR3 bases: TGTGCCATCAGTGAGTCGAGGGGGGGGGATCAGCCCCAGCATTTT. V usage is TRBV10-3 and J usage is TRBJ1-5, with D perhaps matching TRBD1 (6 bases). The germline gives CDR1 ENHRY, CDR2 SYGVKD. V lost 0 bases to trimming and J lost 5 bases, with 11 bases between them. The CDR3 is 15 amino acids.

J is TRBJ2-3 and V is TRBV11-3; D is possibly TRBD1 (6 bases). The V end lost 0 bases, the J end lost 6 bases, and 10 bases lay between the germline ends. Per germline, CDR1 SGHNT and CDR2 YENEEA. This CDR3 has 14 amino acids. In DNA, the CDR3 is TGTGCCAGCAGCTTAGAAGACAGGCGGGATACGCAGTATTTT. Amino acids: CASSLEDRRDTQYF.

The rearrangement joins TRBV2 to TRBJ2-7; 7 nucleotides agree with TRBD1. Trimming cost V 9 bases and J 0 bases; bases outside gene matches: 11. The CDR3 runs to 15 residues. CDR1 is SNHLY, CDR2 FYNNEI, per germline. In DNA, the CDR3 is TGTGCCAGTTTCCGTGGACAGGTTAGCTCCTACGAGCAGTACTTC. It is translated as CASFRGQVSSYEQYF.

The chain links TRBV7-2 to TRBJ2-2; D may be TRBD2 (6 bases). In germline, CDR1 is SGHTA, CDR2 FQGNSA. Trimming cost V 5 bases and J 4 bases, with 14 bases left between them. The CDR3 has 15 residues. CDR3 amino acids: CASSVQAGSTGELFF. CDR3 coding DNA: TGTGCCAGCAGCGTTCAGGCGGGGTCCACCGGGGAGCTGTTTTTT.